This T cell receptor beta chain was observed in a study of post-analysis software for immune sequencing data. Study-level background: The courses of disease that were included comprised relapsing-remitting, secondary progressive and progressive-relapsing multiple sclerosis. Overall study findings and caveats: Strong co-clustering by F measure was seen for same-batch samples. Compared with controls, patients had more of about 5 TRBV segments, including TRBV5-6, TRBV5-1 and TRBV20-1.

Presence of unique molecular identifiers characterized the TCR beta cDNA libraries. One entry per CDR3 protein, called by TCRdb with MiXCR from the PCR reads. Counted here are a few hundred thousand distinct CDR3 sequences, 30% to 45% occurring once; the ten biggest clones make up over 10%. V dropped 3 bases and J dropped 4 bases, with 10 bases sitting between them. This CDR3 is built from 13 residues. Germline loops: CDR1 SEHNR, CDR2 FQNEAQ (reference sequence). The sample holds a few counts of this clonotype. Its antigen remains unknown. Sequenced input: blood. The chain carries TRBV7-9 and TRBJ2-7; D uncertain. This TCR derives from a girl under 18 with multiple sclerosis. The CDR3 nucleotides are TGTGCCAGCAGCTTGACACTCGGGTACGAGCAGTACTTC. Its translation: CASSLTLGYEQYF. The full variable domain, in which reference TRBV7-9 and TRBJ2-7 provide the parts outside the CDR3, is DTGVSQNPRHKITKRGQNVTFRCDPISEHNRLYWYRQTLGQGPEFLTYFQNEAQLEKSRLLSDRFSAERPKGSFSTLEIQRTEQGDSAMYLCASSLTLGYEQYFGPGTRLTVT.